What follows describes a single T cell receptor (beta chain). The sample is drawn from a study of blood T cell repertoires in COVID-19. Sequencing was performed with immunoSEQ multiplex PCR; in TCRdb, only in-frame clones are kept and a portion is missing. The table lists some 250,000 clones, around 90% of them singletons. V shed 4 bases and J shed 0 bases, with 7 bases lying between them. The CDR3 runs to 13 residues. Germline CDR1 MNHEY, CDR2 SVGAGI. The sample was peripheral blood. The V call is TRBV6-5, the J call TRBJ2-7; D is unresolved. The receptor comes from an older woman with COVID-19, enrolled during active disease. This CDR3 reads CASSSGFSYEQYF. The CDR3 DNA is TGTGCCAGCAGTTCAGGATTCTCCTACGAGCAGTACTTC.